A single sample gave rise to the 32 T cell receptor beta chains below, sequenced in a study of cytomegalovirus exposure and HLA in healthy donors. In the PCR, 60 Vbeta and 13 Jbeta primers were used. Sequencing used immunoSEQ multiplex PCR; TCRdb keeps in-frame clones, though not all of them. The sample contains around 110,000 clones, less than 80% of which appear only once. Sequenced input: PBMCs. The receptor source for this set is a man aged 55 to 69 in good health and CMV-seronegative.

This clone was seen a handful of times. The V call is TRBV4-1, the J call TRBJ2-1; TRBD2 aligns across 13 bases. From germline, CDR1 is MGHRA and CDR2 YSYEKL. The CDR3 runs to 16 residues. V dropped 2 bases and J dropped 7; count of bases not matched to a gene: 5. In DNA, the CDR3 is TGCGCCAGCAGCCAACTAGGACTAGCGGGGGTAAATGAGCAGTTCTTC. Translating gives CASSQLGLAGVNEQFF.

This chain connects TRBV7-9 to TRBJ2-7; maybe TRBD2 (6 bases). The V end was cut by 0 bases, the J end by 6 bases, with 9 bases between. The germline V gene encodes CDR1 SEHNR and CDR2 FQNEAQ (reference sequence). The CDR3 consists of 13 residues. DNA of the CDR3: TGTGCCAGCAGCTTAGCACGGGAGAGCGAGCAGTACGTC. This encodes CASSLARESEQYV.

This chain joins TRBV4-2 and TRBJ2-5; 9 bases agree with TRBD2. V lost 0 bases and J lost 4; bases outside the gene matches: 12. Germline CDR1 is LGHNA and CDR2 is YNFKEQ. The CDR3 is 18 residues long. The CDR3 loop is CASSQDPGGGARGETQYF. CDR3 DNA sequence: TGTGCCAGCAGCCAAGATCCTGGCGGGGGGGCCCGAGGAGAGACCCAGTACTTC.

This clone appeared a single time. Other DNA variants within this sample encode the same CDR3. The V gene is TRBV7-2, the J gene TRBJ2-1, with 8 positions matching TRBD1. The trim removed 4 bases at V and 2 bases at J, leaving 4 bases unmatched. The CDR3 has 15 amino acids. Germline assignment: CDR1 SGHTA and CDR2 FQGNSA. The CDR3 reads CASSSTGGTYNEQFF. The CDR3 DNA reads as TGTGCCAGCAGCTCTACAGGGGGTACCTACAATGAGCAGTTCTTC. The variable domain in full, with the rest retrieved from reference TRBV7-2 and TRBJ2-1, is GAGVSQSPSNKVTEKGKDVELRCDPISGHTALYWYRQSLGQGLEFLIYFQGNSAPDKSGLPSDRFSAERTGGSVSTLTIQRTQQEDSAVYLCASSSTGGTYNEQFFGPGTRLTVL.

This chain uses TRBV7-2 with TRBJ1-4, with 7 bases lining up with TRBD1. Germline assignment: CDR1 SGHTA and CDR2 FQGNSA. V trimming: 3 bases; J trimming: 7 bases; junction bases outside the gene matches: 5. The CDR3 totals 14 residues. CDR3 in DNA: TGTGCCAGCAGCTTTAAGGGGGCGTCTGAAAAACTGTTTTTT. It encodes CASSFKGASEKLFF.

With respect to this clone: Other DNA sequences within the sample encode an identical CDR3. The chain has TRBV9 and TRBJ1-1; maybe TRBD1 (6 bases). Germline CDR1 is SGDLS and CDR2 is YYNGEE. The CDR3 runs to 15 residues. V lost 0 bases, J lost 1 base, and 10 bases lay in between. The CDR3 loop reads CASSVGGGANTEAFF. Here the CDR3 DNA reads TGTGCCAGCAGCGTAGGTGGGGGGGCGAACACTGAAGCTTTCTTT.

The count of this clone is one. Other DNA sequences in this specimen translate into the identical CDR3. The CDR3: CASSSGLAGGQETQYF. In DNA form, the CDR3 reads TGTGCCAGCAGCTCGGGACTAGCGGGGGGACAAGAGACCCAGTACTTC. The V gene is TRBV7-2, the J gene TRBJ2-5, with 15 positions matching TRBD2. With V trimmed by 4 bases and J by 2 bases, 2 bases remained unmatched. The CDR3 is made up of 16 amino acids. Per germline, CDR1 SGHTA and CDR2 FQGNSA.

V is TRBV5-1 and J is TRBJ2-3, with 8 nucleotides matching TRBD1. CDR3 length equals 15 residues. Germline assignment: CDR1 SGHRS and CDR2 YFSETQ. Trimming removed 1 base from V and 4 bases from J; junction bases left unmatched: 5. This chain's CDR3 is CASSLPQGAADTQYF. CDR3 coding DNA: TGCGCCAGCAGCTTGCCGCAGGGGGCCGCAGATACGCAGTATTTT.

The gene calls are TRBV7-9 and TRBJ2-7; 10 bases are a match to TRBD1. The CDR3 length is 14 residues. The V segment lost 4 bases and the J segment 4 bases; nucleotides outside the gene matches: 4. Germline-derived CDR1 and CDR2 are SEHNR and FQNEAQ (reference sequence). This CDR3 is CASSSDRGAYEQYF. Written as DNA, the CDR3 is TGTGCCAGCAGCTCGGACAGGGGGGCGTACGAGCAGTACTTC.

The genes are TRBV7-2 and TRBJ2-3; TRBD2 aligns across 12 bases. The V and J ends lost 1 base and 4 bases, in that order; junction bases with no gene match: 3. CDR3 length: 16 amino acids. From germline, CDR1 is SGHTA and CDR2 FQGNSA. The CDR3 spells CASSLDASGGADTQYF. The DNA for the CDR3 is TGTGCCAGCAGCTTAGACGCTAGCGGGGGGGCAGATACGCAGTATTTT.

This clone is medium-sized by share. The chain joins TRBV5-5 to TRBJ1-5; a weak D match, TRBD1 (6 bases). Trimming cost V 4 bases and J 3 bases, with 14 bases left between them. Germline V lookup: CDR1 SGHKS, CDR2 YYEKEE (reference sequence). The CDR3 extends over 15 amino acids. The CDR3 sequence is CASSPEGGYNQPQHF. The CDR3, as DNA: TGTGCCAGCAGCCCTGAGGGGGGGTACAATCAGCCCCAGCATTTT.

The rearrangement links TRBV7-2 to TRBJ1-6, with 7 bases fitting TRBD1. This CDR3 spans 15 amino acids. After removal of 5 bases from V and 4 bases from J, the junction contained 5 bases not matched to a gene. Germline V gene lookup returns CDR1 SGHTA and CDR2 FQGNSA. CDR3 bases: TGTGCCAGCAGCCCTACGACAGGGTATAATTCACCCCTCCACTTT. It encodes CASSPTTGYNSPLHF.

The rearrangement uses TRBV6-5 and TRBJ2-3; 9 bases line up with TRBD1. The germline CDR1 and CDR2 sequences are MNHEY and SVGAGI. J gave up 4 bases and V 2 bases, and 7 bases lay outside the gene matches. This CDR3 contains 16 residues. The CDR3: CASSYRTGDGPDTQYF. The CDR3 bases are TGTGCCAGCAGTTACCGGACAGGGGATGGTCCAGATACGCAGTATTTT.

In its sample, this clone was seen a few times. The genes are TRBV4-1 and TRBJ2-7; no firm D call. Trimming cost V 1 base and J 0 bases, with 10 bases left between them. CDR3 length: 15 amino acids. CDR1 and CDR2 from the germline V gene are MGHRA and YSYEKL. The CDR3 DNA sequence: TGCGCCAGCAGCCAAGGGGCTGGTTCCTCCTACGAGCAGTACTTC. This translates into CASSQGAGSSYEQYF.

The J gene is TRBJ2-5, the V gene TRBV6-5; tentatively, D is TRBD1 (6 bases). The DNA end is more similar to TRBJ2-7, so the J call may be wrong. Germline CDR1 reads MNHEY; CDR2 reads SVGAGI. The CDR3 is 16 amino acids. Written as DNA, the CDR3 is TGTGCCAGCAGTTACCAAGGGGGACACCGAAGGAACGAGCAGTACTTC. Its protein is CASSYQGGHRRNEQYF.

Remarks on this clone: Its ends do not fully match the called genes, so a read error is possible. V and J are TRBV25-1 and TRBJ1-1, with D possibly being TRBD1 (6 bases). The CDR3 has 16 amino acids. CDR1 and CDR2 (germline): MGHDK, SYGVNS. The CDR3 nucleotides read TGTGCCAGCAGTGAAATGGGGGCGGGGGGCGGCACTGGAGCTTTCTTT. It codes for CASSEMGAGGGTGAFF.

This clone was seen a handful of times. The CDR3 spells CASSFGPLVPSSYEQYV. Here the CDR3 DNA reads TGTGCCAGCAGTTTCGGTCCCCTAGTACCCAGCTCCTACGAGCAGTACGTC. The rearrangement uses TRBV28 and TRBJ2-7; unclear D gene. The V gene lost 3 bases and the J gene lost 0 bases, with 18 bases spanning the gap. The CDR3 is 17 amino acids. CDR1 and CDR2 (germline): MDHEN, SYDVKM.

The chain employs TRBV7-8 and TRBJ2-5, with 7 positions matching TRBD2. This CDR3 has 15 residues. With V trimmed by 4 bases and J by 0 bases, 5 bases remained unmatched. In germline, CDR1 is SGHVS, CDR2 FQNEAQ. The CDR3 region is CASSSMGGYQETQYF. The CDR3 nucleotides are TGTGCCAGCAGCTCCATGGGGGGGTACCAAGAGACCCAGTACTTC.

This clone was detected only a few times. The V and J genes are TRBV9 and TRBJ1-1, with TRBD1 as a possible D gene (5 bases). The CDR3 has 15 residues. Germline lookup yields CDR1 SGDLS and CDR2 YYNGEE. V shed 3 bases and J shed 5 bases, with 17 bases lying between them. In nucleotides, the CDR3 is TGTGCCAGCAGCGCTACCGGCGGGGCTTCAACTGAAGCTTTCTTT. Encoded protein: CASSATGGASTEAFF.

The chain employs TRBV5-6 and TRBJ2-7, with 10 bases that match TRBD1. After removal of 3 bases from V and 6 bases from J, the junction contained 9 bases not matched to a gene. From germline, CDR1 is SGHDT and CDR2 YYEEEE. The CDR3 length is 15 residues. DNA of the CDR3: TGTGCCAGCAGCTCCGGGGACAGGGGTGCTCTCGAGCAGTACTTC. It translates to CASSSGDRGALEQYF.

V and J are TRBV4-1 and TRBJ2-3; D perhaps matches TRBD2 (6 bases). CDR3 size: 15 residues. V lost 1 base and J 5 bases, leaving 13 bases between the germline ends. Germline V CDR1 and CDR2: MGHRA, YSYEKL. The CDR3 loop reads CASSQADVGGDTQYF. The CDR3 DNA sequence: TGCGCCAGCAGCCAAGCGGACGTGGGGGGAGATACGCAGTATTTT.

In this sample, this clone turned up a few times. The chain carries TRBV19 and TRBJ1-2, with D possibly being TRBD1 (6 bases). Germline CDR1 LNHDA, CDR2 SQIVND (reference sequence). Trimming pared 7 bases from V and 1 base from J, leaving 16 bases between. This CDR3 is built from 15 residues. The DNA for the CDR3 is TGTGCCAGTACGGGGGGGGCCGGAGGTAACTATGGCTACACCTTC. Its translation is CASTGGAGGNYGYTF.

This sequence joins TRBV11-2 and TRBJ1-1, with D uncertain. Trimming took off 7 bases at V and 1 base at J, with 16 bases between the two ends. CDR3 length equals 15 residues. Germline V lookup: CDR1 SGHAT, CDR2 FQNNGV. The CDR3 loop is CASTLRWAGNTEAFF. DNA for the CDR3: TGTGCCAGCACCCTTAGGTGGGCAGGGAACACTGAAGCTTTCTTT.

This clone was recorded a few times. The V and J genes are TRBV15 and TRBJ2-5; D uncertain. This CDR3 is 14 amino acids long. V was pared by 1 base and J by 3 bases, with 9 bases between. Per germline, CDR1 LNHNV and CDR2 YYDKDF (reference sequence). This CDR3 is CATSRAPSKETQYF. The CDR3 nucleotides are TGTGCCACCAGCAGAGCCCCGTCTAAAGAGACCCAGTACTTC.

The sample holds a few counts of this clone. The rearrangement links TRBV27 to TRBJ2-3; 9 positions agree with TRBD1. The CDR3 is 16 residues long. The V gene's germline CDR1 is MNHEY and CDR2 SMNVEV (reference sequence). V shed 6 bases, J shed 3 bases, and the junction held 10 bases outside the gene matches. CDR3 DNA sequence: TGTGCCAGCAGCCCGGCAGGGACAGGGCTGACAGATACGCAGTATTTT. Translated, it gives CASSPAGTGLTDTQYF.

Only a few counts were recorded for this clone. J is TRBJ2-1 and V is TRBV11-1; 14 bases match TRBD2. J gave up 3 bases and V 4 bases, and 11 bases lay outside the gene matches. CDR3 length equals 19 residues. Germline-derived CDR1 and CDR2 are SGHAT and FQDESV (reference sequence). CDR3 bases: TGTGCCAGCAGCTCGAGGACTAGCGGGGGGCCTTCTGGCTACAATGAGCAGTTCTTC. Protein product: CASSSRTSGGPSGYNEQFF.

The CDR3 reads CSGAGGLSGNTIYF. In DNA, the CDR3 is TGCAGCGGGGCAGGGGGACTCTCTGGAAACACCATATATTTT. The chain recombines TRBV29-1 with TRBJ1-3, with 7 nucleotides matching TRBD1. Germline CDR1 reads SQVTM; CDR2 reads ANQGSEA. The CDR3 sequence is 14 residues long. J lost 0 bases, V lost 7 bases, and 6 bases had no gene match.

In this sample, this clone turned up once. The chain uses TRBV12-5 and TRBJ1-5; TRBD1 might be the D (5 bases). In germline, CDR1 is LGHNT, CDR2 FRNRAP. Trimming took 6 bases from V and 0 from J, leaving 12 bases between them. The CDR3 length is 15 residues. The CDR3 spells CASGLDRYSNQPQHF. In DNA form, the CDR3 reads TGTGCTAGTGGCCTCGACAGATATAGCAATCAGCCCCAGCATTTT.

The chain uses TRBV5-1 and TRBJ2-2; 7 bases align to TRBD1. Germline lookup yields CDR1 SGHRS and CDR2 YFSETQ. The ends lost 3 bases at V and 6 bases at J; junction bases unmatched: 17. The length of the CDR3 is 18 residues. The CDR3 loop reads CASSSRSTGFLTSGELFF. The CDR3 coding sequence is TGCGCCAGCAGCTCCCGCTCGACAGGGTTTTTAACGTCCGGGGAGCTGTTTTTT.

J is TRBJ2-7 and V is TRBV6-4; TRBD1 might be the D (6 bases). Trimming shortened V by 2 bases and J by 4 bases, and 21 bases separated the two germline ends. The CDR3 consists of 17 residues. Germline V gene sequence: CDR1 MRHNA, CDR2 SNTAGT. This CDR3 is CASSDDMGATFGYEQYV. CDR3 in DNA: TGTGCCAGCAGTGACGATATGGGGGCTACGTTCGGTTACGAGCAGTACGTC.

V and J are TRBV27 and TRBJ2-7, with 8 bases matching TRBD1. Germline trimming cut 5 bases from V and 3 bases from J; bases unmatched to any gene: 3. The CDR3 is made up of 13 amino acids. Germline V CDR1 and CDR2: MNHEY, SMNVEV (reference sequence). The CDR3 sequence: CASSLTGGYEQYF. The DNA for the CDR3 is TGTGCCAGCAGTCTTACAGGGGGCTACGAGCAGTACTTC.

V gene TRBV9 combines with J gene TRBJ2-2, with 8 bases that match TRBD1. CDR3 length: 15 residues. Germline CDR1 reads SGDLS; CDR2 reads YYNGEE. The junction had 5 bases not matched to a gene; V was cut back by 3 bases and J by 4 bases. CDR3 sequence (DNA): TGTGCCAGCAGCGGTCCGCAGGGGGCCACCGGGGAGCTGTTTTTT. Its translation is CASSGPQGATGELFF.